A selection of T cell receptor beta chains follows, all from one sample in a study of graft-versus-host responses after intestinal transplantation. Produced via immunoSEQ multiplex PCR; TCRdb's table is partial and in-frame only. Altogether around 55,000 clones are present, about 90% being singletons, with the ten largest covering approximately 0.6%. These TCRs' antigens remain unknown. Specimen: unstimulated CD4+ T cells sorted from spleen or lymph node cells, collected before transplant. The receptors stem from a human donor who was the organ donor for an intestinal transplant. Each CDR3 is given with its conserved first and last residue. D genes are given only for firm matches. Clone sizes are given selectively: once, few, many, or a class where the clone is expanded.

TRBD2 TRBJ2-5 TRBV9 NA TGTGCCAGCAGCGCCCTAGCGGGAGACGCGGAGACCCAGTACTTC CASSALAGDAETQYF
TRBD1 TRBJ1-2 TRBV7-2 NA TGTGCCAGCAGCTTAGGGTGGCAGGGGGACTATGGCTACACCTTC CASSLGWQGDYGYTF
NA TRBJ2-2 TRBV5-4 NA TGTGCCAGCAGCTTGGGGCCGGGACAGAACACCGGGGAGCTGTTTTTT CASSLGPGQNTGELFF
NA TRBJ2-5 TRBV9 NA TGTGCCAGCAGCCCCCACGACAGGCCCGTCGGGGAGACCCAGTACTTC CASSPHDRPVGETQYF
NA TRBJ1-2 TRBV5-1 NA TGCGCCAGCAGCTTGGAGGGGACGGGGACAGGCTACACCTTC CASSLEGTGTGYTF
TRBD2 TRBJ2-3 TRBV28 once TGTGCCAGCAGCCGATCGACTAGCGGGAGTTATACGCAGTATTTT CASSRSTSGSYTQYF
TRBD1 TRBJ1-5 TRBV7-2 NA TGTGCCAGCAGCTTAGGACAGGGGGTTTGGCAGCCCCAGCATTTT CASSLGQGVWQPQHF
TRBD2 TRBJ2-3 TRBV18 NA TGTGCCAGCTCCAGTCCAGCGGGGGGCACAGATACGCAGTATTTT CASSSPAGGTDTQYF
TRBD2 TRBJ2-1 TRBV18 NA TGTGCCAGCTCACGAGCCAGCGGGAGGTCCAATGAGCAGTTCTTC CASSRASGRSNEQFF
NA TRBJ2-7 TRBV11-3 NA TGTGCCAGCAGCTTCATACGGGGGCAGTACTTC CASSFIRGQYF
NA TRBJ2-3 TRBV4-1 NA TGCGCCAGCAGCCTATCCAGTCCGAGGGATACGCAGTATTTT CASSLSSPRDTQYF
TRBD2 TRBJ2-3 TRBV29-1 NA TGCAGCGTGGGGCGGGGGGCGGATACGCAGTATTTT CSVGRGADTQYF
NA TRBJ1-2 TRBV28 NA TGTGCCAGCAGTTCGACAGCCCTAAGGAGGGTTGACTATGGCTACACCTTC CASSSTALRRVDYGYTF
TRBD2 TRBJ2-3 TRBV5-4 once TGTGCCAGCAGCTTGGGGACTAGCGGCACAGATACGCAGTATTTT CASSLGTSGTDTQYF
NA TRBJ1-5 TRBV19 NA TGTGCCAGTACCAGAGGTCCGGGAGAGAACAATCAGCCCCAGCATTTT CASTRGPGENNQPQHF
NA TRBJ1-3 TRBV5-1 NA TGCGCCAGCAGCTTGTCAGGGGACTCTGGAAACACCATATATTTT CASSLSGDSGNTIYF
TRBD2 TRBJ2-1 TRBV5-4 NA TGTGCCAGCAGTTCATTACCCGGGCTAGCGGGAGCTCTCAATGAGCAGTTCTTC CASSSLPGLAGALNEQFF
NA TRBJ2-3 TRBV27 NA TGTGCCAGCGGCCTGGTGGATACGCAGTATTTT CASGLVDTQYF
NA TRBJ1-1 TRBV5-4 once TGTGCCAGCAGCTTTAGGGGGAGCACTGAAGCTTTCTTT CASSFRGSTEAFF
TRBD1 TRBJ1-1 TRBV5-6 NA TGTGCCAGCAGCTTGAGCACAGGGGGCAGGACTGAAGCTTTCTTT CASSLSTGGRTEAFF
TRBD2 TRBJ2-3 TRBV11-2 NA TGTGCCAGCAGCCCCCCTTTCGCGGGGGGCACAGATACGCAGTATTTT CASSPPFAGGTDTQYF
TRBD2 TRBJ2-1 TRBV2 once TGTGCCAGCAGGACGTCGCGGGAGTACAATGAGCAGTTCTTC CASRTSREYNEQFF
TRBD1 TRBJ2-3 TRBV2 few TGTGCCAGCAGTGGACAGGGAGTCTCAGATACGCAGTATTTT CASSGQGVSDTQYF